This TCR beta chain was recorded in a study of shared clonotypes between healthy human individuals. Terminally differentiated effector memory CD45RA+ cells were left out of the naive CD8 fraction, which was CD45RO-negative and positively selected for CCR7. Clones were read by immunoSEQ multiplex PCR, and TCRdb kept only the in-frame ones, dropping some. The sample lists more than 2 million clones, around 95% occurring once. V trimming: 4 bases; J trimming: 3 bases; junction bases outside the gene matches: 8. The CDR3 sequence is 16 residues long. The germline CDR1 and CDR2 sequences are MNHEY and SMNVEV (reference sequence).

The TCR was taken from a man between 18 and 29 years old in good health. Some clones in this sample may be carry-over from other donors' samples. This chain uses TRBV27 with TRBJ1-5; 8 bases are a match to TRBD1. Sequenced sample: naive CD8+ T cells from PBMCs. The CDR3 protein is CASSSSTGEINQPQHF. As DNA, the CDR3 is TGTGCCAGCAGTTCCTCGACAGGGGAAATCAATCAGCCCCAGCATTTT.